The rows below give T cell receptor beta chains drawn from one sample of a study of technical replicates of blood from a handful of donors. Sequencing was performed with immunoSEQ multiplex PCR; in TCRdb, only in-frame clones are kept and a portion is missing. In the table there are over 50,000 clones, about 91% of which are singletons. Material: PBMCs. These receptors were obtained from a human donor in good health. Some clones in this sample may be carry-over from other donors' samples. Both conserved end residues are part of each CDR3. The D gene is left open where the match is weak. A row's size may be missing; if present it is once, few, many or a size class.

NA	TRBV4-1	TRBJ1-2	once	TGCGCCAGCAGCCAAGCCCCTGGGCCAATGACCTTC	CASSQAPGPMTF
NA	TRBV7-3	TRBJ2-7	NA	TGTGCCAGCAGCTTAAGTCGAGACTACGAGCAGTACTTC	CASSLSRDYEQYF
NA	TRBV4-3	TRBJ1-6	NA	TGCGCCAGCAGCCAGGGCACGAGCTCCTATAATTCACCCCTCCACTTT	CASSQGTSSYNSPLHF
NA	TRBV5-1	TRBJ1-1	NA	TGCGCCAGCAGCTTGGGTATGAGGAACACTGAAGCTTTCTTT	CASSLGMRNTEAFF
NA	TRBV30	TRBJ2-3	NA	TGTGCGGGGGGGCCTTTGGGACAAACAGATACGCAGTATTTT	CAGGPLGQTDTQYF
TRBD1	TRBV6-5	TRBJ1-5	NA	TGTGCCAGCAGCCTGGACAGGGGGAATCAGCCCCAGCATTTT	CASSLDRGNQPQHF
NA	TRBV5-1	TRBJ2-4	NA	TGCGCCAGCAGCCCAGGATCACCACAATTAGGTCACATTCAGTACTTC	CASSPGSPQLGHIQYF
NA	TRBV5-1	TRBJ1-1	NA	TGCGCCAGCAGCTTGGATCTTACAGAATCTATTGGAGCTTTCTTT	CASSLDLTESIGAFF
NA	TRBV12-2	TRBJ2-7	NA	TGTGCAAGTCGCTTACGAGCGGGAAGAGTGGGCGAGCAGTACTTC	CASRLRAGRVGEQYF
NA	TRBV27	TRBJ1-5	NA	TGTGCCAGCAGTTCCGGCTGGGGGGTCAATCAGCCCCAGCATTTT	CASSSGWGVNQPQHF
NA	TRBV6-1	TRBJ1-6	NA	TGTGCCAGCAGTGAGGCGGGCGGGGATTCACCCCTCCACTTT	CASSEAGGDSPLHF
NA	TRBV5-1	TRBJ2-5	once	TGCGCCAGCAGCTTAATACAAGAGACCCAGTACTTC	CASSLIQETQYF
TRBD2	TRBV11-2	TRBJ2-3	NA	TGTGCCAGCAGCTCCAGACTAGCGGGAGGGCCGTCAGATACGCAGTATTTT	CASSSRLAGGPSDTQYF
TRBD2	TRBV11-3	TRBJ2-1	NA	TGTGCCAGCAGCTTTGTAGCGGGGGGTTGGAATGAGCAGTTCTTC	CASSFVAGGWNEQFF
TRBD2	TRBV5-1	TRBJ2-3	NA	TGCGCCAGCTTCTTGGGAGGACTAGCGGGCACAGATACGCAGTATTTT	CASFLGGLAGTDTQYF
NA	TRBV6-5	TRBJ2-3	NA	TGTGCCAGCAGTTACTCTCCCGGTACAGATACGCAGTATTTT	CASSYSPGTDTQYF
TRBD1	TRBV5-4	TRBJ1-1	NA	TGTGCCAGCAGCAGCGGGACAGGGGTGAACACTGAAGCTTTCTTT	CASSSGTGVNTEAFF
TRBD1	TRBV4-2	TRBJ2-2	NA	TGTGCCAGCAGCCAAGTAAGACAGGGAAGCACCGGGGAGCTGTTTTTT	CASSQVRQGSTGELFF
NA	TRBV7-3	TRBJ2-5	NA	TGTGCCAGCAGCTCCAAGGGGGCGGGATGGCAAGAGACCCAGTACTTC	CASSSKGAGWQETQYF